Listed below are T cell receptor beta chains from one sample, sequenced in a study of T cells in localized non-small cell lung cancer. Sequencing used immunoSEQ multiplex PCR; TCRdb keeps in-frame clones, though not all of them. The sample records about 14,000 clones, 75% to 90% being singletons. Sequenced here: peripheral blood, sampled before any cancer treatment. The receptors were gathered from a female donor of 60 years or more with stage I squamous cell lung carcinoma. The CDR3 runs from the conserved cysteine through the conserved F or W. A D gene is named only where the DNA matches it firmly. Size is omitted from some rows. Given values are once, few, many or a class for expanded clones.

D gene: TRBD1; CDR3 length: 16; J gene: TRBJ2-5; V gene: TRBV7-9; clone size: -; CDR3 DNA: TGTGCCAGCAGCTTAACTCGGGACAGGGGGCCTGGGACCCAGTACTTC; CDR3 protein: CASSLTRDRGPGTQYF
D gene: TRBD2; CDR3 length: 15; J gene: TRBJ2-1; V gene: TRBV6-4; clone size: -; CDR3 DNA: TGTGCCAGCAGTGAGGAGGAAACAGCGGGGAATGAGCAGTTCTTC; CDR3 protein: CASSEEETAGNEQFF
D gene: -; CDR3 length: 14; J gene: TRBJ1-6; V gene: TRBV6-5; clone size: -; CDR3 DNA: TGTGCCAGCAGCGCCGACGGGGTGGGTTCACCCCTCCACTTT; CDR3 protein: CASSADGVGSPLHF
D gene: -; CDR3 length: 14; J gene: TRBJ1-1; V gene: TRBV15; clone size: -; CDR3 DNA: TGTGCCACCAGCAGCAACAGGGAAGGCACTGAAGCTTTCTTT; CDR3 protein: CATSSNREGTEAFF
D gene: -; CDR3 length: 15; J gene: TRBJ1-1; V gene: TRBV29-1; clone size: -; CDR3 DNA: TGCAGCGTTGCTCCCCTACAGGGCTTGAACACTGAAGCTTTCTTT; CDR3 protein: CSVAPLQGLNTEAFF
D gene: -; CDR3 length: 14; J gene: TRBJ2-6; V gene: TRBV9; clone size: -; CDR3 DNA: TGTGCCAGCAGTGGGCTTACTGGGGCCAACGTCCTGACTTTC; CDR3 protein: CASSGLTGANVLTF
D gene: -; CDR3 length: 16; J gene: TRBJ2-4; V gene: TRBV18; clone size: -; CDR3 DNA: TGTGCCAGCTCACCCCTCCAGACTCTAGCCAAAAACATTCAGTACTTC; CDR3 protein: CASSPLQTLAKNIQYF
D gene: -; CDR3 length: 12; J gene: TRBJ1-2; V gene: TRBV19; clone size: few; CDR3 DNA: TGTGCCAGTAGTTCGGGGATGTGGGGCTACACCTTC; CDR3 protein: CASSSGMWGYTF
D gene: TRBD1; CDR3 length: 12; J gene: TRBJ1-2; V gene: TRBV29-1; clone size: -; CDR3 DNA: TGCAGCGTTGAGGACAGGCCCTATGGCTACACCTTC; CDR3 protein: CSVEDRPYGYTF
D gene: -; CDR3 length: 13; J gene: TRBJ2-7; V gene: TRBV7-2; clone size: -; CDR3 DNA: TGTGCCAGCAGCTTAGGGTCCGGGTACGAGCAGTACTTC; CDR3 protein: CASSLGSGYEQYF
D gene: TRBD2; CDR3 length: 17; J gene: TRBJ2-7; V gene: TRBV28; clone size: -; CDR3 DNA: TGTGCCAGCAGTATCCAGCCTTGGGGGGGGAGCTCCTACGAGCAGTACTTC; CDR3 protein: CASSIQPWGGSSYEQYF
D gene: TRBD1; CDR3 length: 14; J gene: TRBJ2-2; V gene: TRBV30; clone size: -; CDR3 DNA: TGTGCCTGGGAACAGGGGGCGGGCACCGGGGAGCTGTTTTTT; CDR3 protein: CAWEQGAGTGELFF
D gene: TRBD1; CDR3 length: 13; J gene: TRBJ2-5; V gene: TRBV18; clone size: -; CDR3 DNA: TGTGCCAGCTCACCAACAGGGGTAGAGACCCAGTACTTC; CDR3 protein: CASSPTGVETQYF
D gene: TRBD2; CDR3 length: 16; J gene: TRBJ2-1; V gene: TRBV19; clone size: -; CDR3 DNA: TGTGCCAGTAGTATTCAAGCGGGGGGCTCCTACAATGAGCAGTTCTTC; CDR3 protein: CASSIQAGGSYNEQFF
D gene: -; CDR3 length: 14; J gene: TRBJ1-2; V gene: TRBV11-1; clone size: -; CDR3 DNA: TGTGCCAGCAGCTCTAAAGGACAACTCTATGGCTACACCTTC; CDR3 protein: CASSSKGQLYGYTF
D gene: -; CDR3 length: 13; J gene: TRBJ2-3; V gene: TRBV27; clone size: -; CDR3 DNA: TGTGCCAGCAGTTCCTTCCGAGCAGATACGCAGTATTTT; CDR3 protein: CASSSFRADTQYF
D gene: -; CDR3 length: 14; J gene: TRBJ1-1; V gene: TRBV6-5; clone size: -; CDR3 DNA: TGTGCCAGCAGTCCTTGGTCAGTGAACACTGAAGCTTTCTTT; CDR3 protein: CASSPWSVNTEAFF
D gene: TRBD1; CDR3 length: 14; J gene: TRBJ2-1; V gene: TRBV7-3; clone size: -; CDR3 DNA: TGTGCCAGCAGCCCCGGACAGGGTAACAATGAGCAGTTCTTC; CDR3 protein: CASSPGQGNNEQFF
D gene: -; CDR3 length: 13; J gene: TRBJ2-5; V gene: TRBV5-6; clone size: -; CDR3 DNA: TGTGCCAGCAGCTCGGACCCCCAAGAGACCCAGTACTTC; CDR3 protein: CASSSDPQETQYF
D gene: -; CDR3 length: 15; J gene: TRBJ2-1; V gene: TRBV7-9; clone size: -; CDR3 DNA: TGTGCCAGCAGCTTCAGGAGGGGCTCCTACAATGAGCAGTTCTTC; CDR3 protein: CASSFRRGSYNEQFF
D gene: TRBD1; CDR3 length: 13; J gene: TRBJ1-1; V gene: TRBV5-5; clone size: -; CDR3 DNA: TGTGCCAGCAGCACGGACAGGGGGACTGAAGCTTTCTTT; CDR3 protein: CASSTDRGTEAFF
D gene: -; CDR3 length: 11; J gene: TRBJ2-5; V gene: TRBV20-1; clone size: -; CDR3 DNA: TGCAGTGCCATTGCCCAAGAGACCCAGTACTTC; CDR3 protein: CSAIAQETQYF
D gene: -; CDR3 length: 14; J gene: TRBJ1-4; V gene: TRBV5-1; clone size: -; CDR3 DNA: TGCGCCAGCAGCTTGGGTAGTGGAGGTGAAAAACTGTTTTTT; CDR3 protein: CASSLGSGGEKLFF